What follows describes a single T cell receptor (beta chain). This sample was taken from a study of blood T cell repertoires in COVID-19. About the research overall: Samples representing acute and convalescent COVID-19 were sourced from the United States, Italy and Spain. PBMCs, B-cell-depleted T cells, or T cells were the source of the cDNA or gDNA that made up the material.

The V and J ends lost 0 bases and 5 bases, in that order; junction bases with no gene match: 6. The CDR3 is 15 amino acids. Germline CDR1 reads SGHRS; CDR2 reads YFSETQ. Per the authors' pipeline: Nucleated cell counts were estimated from reference gene primer amplification. Assay: immunoSEQ multiplex PCR; the TCRdb copy retains only in-frame clones and omits some. The V and J calls and clone size were taken over from that table, and D and trimming were inferred from the DNA. This sample carries over 70,000 clones, 85% to 95% of them seen once, and the ten largest clones take around 2.3%. The origin of this receptor is a human donor with active COVID-19. The donor label of this sample is uncertain. Specimen: peripheral blood. The chain employs TRBV5-1 and TRBJ1-1; 8 bases align to TRBD1. The CDR3 DNA reads as TGCGCCAGCAGCTTGGCCACGACAGGGGAGACTGAAGCTTTCTTT. Its translation: CASSLATTGETEAFF.